This entry features one TCR beta chain sequence. Antigen specificity is unknown. The sample comes from a study of blood T cells in healthy people across ages. It was with a sample-barcoded 5' primer and a J-beta primer mix that a second PCR of roughly 7 to 12 cycles was run. TCRdb reprocessed the 5' RACE reads with MiXCR, giving one entry per CDR3 protein. The repertoire consists of roughly 1,700,000 distinct CDR3 sequences, with roughly 28% occurring once and the leading ten covering 7.7%. Study findings and constraints: It was the long-lived donors that had more naive CD4+ cells and higher diversity than aged donors.

The sequence came from a woman in her twenties or thirties in good health. The specimen was blood.

The CDR3 protein is CSAREGGGGKETQYF. CDR3 nucleotide sequence: TGCAGTGCTAGAGAGGGCGGGGGAGGGAAAGAGACCCAGTACTTC. The chain joins TRBV20-1 to TRBJ2-5; 7 bases line up with TRBD2. The CDR3 runs to 15 residues. CDR1 DFQATT and CDR2 SNEGSKA come from the germline V gene (reference sequence). V lost 0 bases and J lost 3; bases outside the gene matches: 7.